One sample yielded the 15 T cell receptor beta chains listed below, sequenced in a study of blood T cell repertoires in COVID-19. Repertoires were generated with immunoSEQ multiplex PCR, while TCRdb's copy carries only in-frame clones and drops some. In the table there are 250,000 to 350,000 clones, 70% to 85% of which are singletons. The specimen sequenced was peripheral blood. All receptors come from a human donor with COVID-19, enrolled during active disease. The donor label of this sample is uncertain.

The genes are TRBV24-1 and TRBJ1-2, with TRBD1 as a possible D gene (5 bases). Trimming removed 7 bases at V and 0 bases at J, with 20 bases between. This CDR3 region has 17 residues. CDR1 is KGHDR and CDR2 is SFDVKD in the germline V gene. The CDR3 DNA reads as TGTGCCACCAGACTCAACGTCGGGGGTTCGTCTAACTATGGCTACACCTTC. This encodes CATRLNVGGSSNYGYTF.

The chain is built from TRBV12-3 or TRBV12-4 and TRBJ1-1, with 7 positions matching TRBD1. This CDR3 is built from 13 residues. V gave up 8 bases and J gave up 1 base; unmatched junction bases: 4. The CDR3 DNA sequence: TGTGCCAGCGGGGCAGGGGGGAACACTGAAGCTTTCTTT. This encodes CASGAGGNTEAFF.

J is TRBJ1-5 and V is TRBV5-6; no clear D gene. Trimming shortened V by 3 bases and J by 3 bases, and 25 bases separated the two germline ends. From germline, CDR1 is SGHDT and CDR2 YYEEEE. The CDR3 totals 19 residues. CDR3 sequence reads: CASSSHRPGGGLLNQPQHF. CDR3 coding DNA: TGTGCCAGCAGCTCCCATAGGCCGGGAGGCGGTCTTCTCAATCAGCCCCAGCATTTT.

The CDR3 loop reads CASSVALPSRTGGLEQYF. The CDR3 DNA sequence: TGTGCCAGCAGCGTAGCTCTACCCTCTCGGACAGGGGGGCTCGAGCAGTACTTC. The chain is built from TRBV9 and TRBJ2-7; 10 bases agree with TRBD1. This CDR3 has 18 residues. Trimming cost V 0 bases and J 6 bases; bases outside gene matches: 15. Germline values: CDR1 SGDLS, CDR2 YYNGEE.

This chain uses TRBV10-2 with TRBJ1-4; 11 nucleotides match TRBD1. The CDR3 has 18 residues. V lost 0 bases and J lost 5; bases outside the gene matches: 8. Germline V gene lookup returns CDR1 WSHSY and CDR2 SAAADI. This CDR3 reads CASSESTQRDRGNEKLFF. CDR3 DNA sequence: TGCGCCAGCAGTGAGTCGACTCAGAGGGACAGGGGGAATGAAAAACTGTTTTTT.

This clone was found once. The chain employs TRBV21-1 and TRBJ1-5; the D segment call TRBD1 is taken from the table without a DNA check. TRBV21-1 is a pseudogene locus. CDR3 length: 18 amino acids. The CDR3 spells CASSKRLGDREPNQPQHF. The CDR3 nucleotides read TGTGCCAGCAGCAAAAGGCTGGGGGACAGGGAGCCCAATCAGCCCCAGCATTTT.

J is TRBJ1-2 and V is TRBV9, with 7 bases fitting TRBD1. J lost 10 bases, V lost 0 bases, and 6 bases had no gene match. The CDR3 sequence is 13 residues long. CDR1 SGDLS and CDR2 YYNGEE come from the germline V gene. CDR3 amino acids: CASSVDQGVVYTF. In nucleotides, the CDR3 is TGTGCCAGCAGCGTAGATCAGGGGGTTGTCTACACCTTC.

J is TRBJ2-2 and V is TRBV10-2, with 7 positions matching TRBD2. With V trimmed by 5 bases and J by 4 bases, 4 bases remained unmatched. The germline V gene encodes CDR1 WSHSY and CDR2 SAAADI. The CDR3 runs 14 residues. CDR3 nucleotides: TGCGCCAGCAGTTTAGCGGGCCTCACCGGGGAGCTGTTTTTT. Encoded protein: CASSLAGLTGELFF.

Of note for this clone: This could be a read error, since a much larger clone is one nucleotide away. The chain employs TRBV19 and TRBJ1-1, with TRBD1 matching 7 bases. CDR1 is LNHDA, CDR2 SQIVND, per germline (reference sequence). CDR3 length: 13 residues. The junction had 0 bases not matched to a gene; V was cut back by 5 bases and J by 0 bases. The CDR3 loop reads CASSGQVNTEAFF. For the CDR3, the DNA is TGTGCCAGTAGTGGACAGGTGAACACTGAAGCTTTCTTT. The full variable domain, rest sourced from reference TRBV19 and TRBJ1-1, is DGGITQSPKYLFRKEGQNVTLSCEQNLNHDAMYWYRQDPGQGLRLIYYSQIVNDFQKGDIAEGYSVSREKKESFPLTVTSAQKNPTAFYLCASSGQVNTEAFFGQGTRLTVV.

In nucleotides, the CDR3 is TGTGCCAGTTGGAGGGGCCCCGGGCCCCAGCATTTT. It specifies CASWRGPGPQHF. The chain links TRBV6-5 to TRBJ1-5; tentatively, D is TRBD1 (5 bases). V lost 9 bases, J lost 9 bases, and 15 bases lay in between. Looked up from germline, CDR1 is MNHEY and CDR2 is SVGAGI. The CDR3 covers 12 residues.

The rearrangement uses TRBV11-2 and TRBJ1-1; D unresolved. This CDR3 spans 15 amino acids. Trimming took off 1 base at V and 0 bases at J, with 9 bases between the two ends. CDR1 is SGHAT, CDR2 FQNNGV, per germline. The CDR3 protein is CASSLVRALNTEAFF. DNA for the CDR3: TGTGCCAGCAGCTTAGTTAGAGCATTGAACACTGAAGCTTTCTTT.

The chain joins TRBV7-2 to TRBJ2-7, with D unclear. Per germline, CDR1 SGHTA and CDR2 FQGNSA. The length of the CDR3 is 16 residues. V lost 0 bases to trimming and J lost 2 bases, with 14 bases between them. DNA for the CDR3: TGTGCCAGCAGCTTAGCCCGTTGGTCAGGCCCCTACGAGCAGTACTTC. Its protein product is CASSLARWSGPYEQYF.

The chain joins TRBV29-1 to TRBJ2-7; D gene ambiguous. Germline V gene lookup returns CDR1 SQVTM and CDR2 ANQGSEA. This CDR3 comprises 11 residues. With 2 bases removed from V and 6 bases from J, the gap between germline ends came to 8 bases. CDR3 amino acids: CSVENSREQYF. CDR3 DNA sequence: TGCAGCGTTGAAAATTCGCGCGAGCAGTACTTC.

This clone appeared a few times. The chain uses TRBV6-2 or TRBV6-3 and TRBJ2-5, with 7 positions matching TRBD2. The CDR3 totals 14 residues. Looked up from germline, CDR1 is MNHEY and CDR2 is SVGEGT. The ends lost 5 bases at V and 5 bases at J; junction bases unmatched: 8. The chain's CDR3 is CASSNPLASETQYF. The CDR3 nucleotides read TGTGCCAGCAGTAACCCACTAGCGTCGGAGACCCAGTACTTC.

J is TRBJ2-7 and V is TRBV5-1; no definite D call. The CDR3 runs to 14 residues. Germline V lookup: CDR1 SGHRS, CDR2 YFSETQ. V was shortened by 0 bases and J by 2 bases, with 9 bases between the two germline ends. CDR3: CASSLVRSPYEQYF. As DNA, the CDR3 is TGCGCCAGCAGCTTGGTCAGATCCCCCTACGAGCAGTACTTC.